Detailed here is one T cell receptor (beta chain). The sample is drawn from a study of T cell responses to AZD1222 COVID-19 vaccine. Sequencing used immunoSEQ multiplex PCR; TCRdb keeps in-frame clones, though not all of them. The sample consists of some 140,000 clones, under 95% of them appearing once. The CDR3 is made up of 14 amino acids. The germline gives CDR1 SEHNR, CDR2 FQNEAQ (reference sequence). The germline V and J ends were trimmed by 5 bases and 0 bases, with 8 bases remaining between them. This sequence joins TRBV7-9 and TRBJ1-3, with D possibly TRBD1 on 5 matching bases. This TCR was recovered from an adult in good health. Sequencing was performed on peripheral blood, taken on day 0 of AZD1222 vaccination. CDR3: CASSGGDSGNTIYF. As DNA, the CDR3 is TGTGCCAGCAGCGGGGGGGACTCTGGAAACACCATATATTTT.